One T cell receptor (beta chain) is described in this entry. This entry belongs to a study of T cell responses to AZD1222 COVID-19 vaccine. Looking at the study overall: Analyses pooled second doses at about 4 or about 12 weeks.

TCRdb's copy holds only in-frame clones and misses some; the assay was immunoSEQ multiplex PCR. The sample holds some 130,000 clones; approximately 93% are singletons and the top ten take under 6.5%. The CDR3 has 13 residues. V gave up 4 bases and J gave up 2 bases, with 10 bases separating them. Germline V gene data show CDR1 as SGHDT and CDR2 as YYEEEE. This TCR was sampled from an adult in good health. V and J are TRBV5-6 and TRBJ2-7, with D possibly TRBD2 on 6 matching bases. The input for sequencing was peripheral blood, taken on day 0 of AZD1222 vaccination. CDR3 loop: CASSLGLTYEQYF. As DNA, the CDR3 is TGTGCCAGCAGCCTCGGACTAACCTACGAGCAGTACTTC. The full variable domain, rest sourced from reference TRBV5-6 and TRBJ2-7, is DAGVTQSPTHLIKTRGQQVTLRCSPKSGHDTVSWYQQALGQGPQFIFQYYEEEERQRGNFPDRFSGHQFPNYSSELNVNALLLGDSALYLCASSLGLTYEQYFGPGTRLTVT.